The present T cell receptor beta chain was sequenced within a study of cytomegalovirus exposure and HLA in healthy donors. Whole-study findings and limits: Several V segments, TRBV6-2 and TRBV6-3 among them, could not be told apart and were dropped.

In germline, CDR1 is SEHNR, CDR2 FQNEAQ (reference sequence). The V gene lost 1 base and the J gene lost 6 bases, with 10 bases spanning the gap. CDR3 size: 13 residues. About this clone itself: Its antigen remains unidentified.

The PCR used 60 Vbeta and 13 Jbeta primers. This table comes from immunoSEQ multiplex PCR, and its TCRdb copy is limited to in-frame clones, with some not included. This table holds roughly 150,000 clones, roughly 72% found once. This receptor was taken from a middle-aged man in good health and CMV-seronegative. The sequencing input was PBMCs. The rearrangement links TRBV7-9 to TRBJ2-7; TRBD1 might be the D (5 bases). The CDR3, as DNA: TGTGCCAGCAGCTTAGGGGTTGGGGCCGAGCAGTACTTC. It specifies CASSLGVGAEQYF. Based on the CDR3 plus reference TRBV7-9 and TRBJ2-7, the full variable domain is DTGVSQNPRHKITKRGQNVTFRCDPISEHNRLYWYRQTLGQGPEFLTYFQNEAQLEKSRLLSDRFSAERPKGSFSTLEIQRTEQGDSAMYLCASSLGVGAEQYFGPGTRLTVT.